These 27 T cell receptor beta chains came from one sample sequenced in a study of CD8+ T cells in alopecia areata. Noted treatment: oral pan-JAK inhibitor, 5-10 mg twice daily. cDNA reverse transcribed from extracted RNA served as the sequencing template. Assay used: immunoSEQ multiplex PCR; TCRdb lists only in-frame clones, some missing. The sample shows hundreds of thousands of clones, about three fifths of them seen only once. Specimen: CD4+ T cells sorted from blood, collected at approximately week 52, from a patient treated with tofacitinib. The receptors stem from a human donor with alopecia areata.

In this sample, this clone turned up a few times. The chain employs TRBV19 and TRBJ1-2; D gene uncertain. Trimming left V 5 bases short and J 4 bases short, with 14 bases between. This CDR3 is built from 14 residues. Per germline, CDR1 LNHDA and CDR2 SQIVND (reference sequence). The CDR3 here is CASSSPPGIYGYTF. In nucleotides, the CDR3 is TGTGCCAGTAGTTCCCCTCCCGGGATCTATGGCTACACCTTC.

As concerns this clone: At one end the junction does not follow the germline gene, possibly because of a read error. Written as DNA, the CDR3 is TGTGCCAGCAGCTTCTCCAACTATAGCTACACCTTC. Translating gives CASSFSNYSYTF. This chain links TRBV13 with TRBJ1-2; no clear D. The CDR3 totals 12 residues. Germline CDR1 is PRHDT and CDR2 is FYEKMQ (reference sequence).

This clone was observed a handful of times. The chain links TRBV9 to TRBJ1-2; a possible D gene is TRBD1 (5 bases). Trimming took 4 bases from V and 3 from J, leaving 25 bases between them. This CDR3 comprises 18 residues. Per the germline V gene, CDR1 is SGDLS and CDR2 is YYNGEE. The CDR3 DNA follows: TGTGCCAGCAGCCACCGAAAGACAGACTTCCTAGGTCACTATGGCTACACCTTC. Protein product: CASSHRKTDFLGHYGYTF.

The chain joins TRBV5-6 to TRBJ2-3; no clear D gene. Germline lookup yields CDR1 SGHDT and CDR2 YYEEEE. With 0 bases removed from V and 0 bases from J, the gap between germline ends came to 11 bases. This CDR3 spans 16 amino acids. This chain's CDR3 is CASSLGNPRSTDTQYF. The DNA for the CDR3 is TGTGCCAGCAGCTTGGGAAATCCTAGAAGCACAGATACGCAGTATTTT.

The chain employs TRBV30 and TRBJ2-4, with D possibly being TRBD1 (5 bases). The CDR3 covers 17 residues. Germline V CDR1 and CDR2: GTSNPN, SVGIG (reference sequence). Trimming cost V 2 bases and J 1 base, with 18 bases left between them. CDR3 region: CAWSPRQNDLAKNIQYF. In DNA form, the CDR3 reads TGTGCCTGGAGTCCCCGACAGAACGACCTGGCCAAAAACATTCAGTACTTC.

The rearrangement uses TRBV29-1 and TRBJ2-3, with TRBD2 identical over 11 bases. Trimming cost V 5 bases and J 0 bases; bases outside gene matches: 13. In germline, CDR1 is SQVTM, CDR2 ANQGSEA. This CDR3 is built from 18 residues. CDR3 in DNA: TGCAGCGTTCGGCCAAGACTAGCGGGGCAACCCAGCACAGATACGCAGTATTTT. Protein sequence: CSVRPRLAGQPSTDTQYF.

This clone was counted a few times. The sample has other DNA sequences that encode this CDR3 too. The chain joins TRBV18 to TRBJ2-7; 7 bases agree with TRBD1. V lost 1 base and J lost 5; bases outside the gene matches: 2. The CDR3 consists of 13 residues. CDR1 and CDR2 from the germline V gene are KGHSH and LQKENI. CDR3 region: CASSPRQGDEQYF. The DNA for the CDR3 is TGTGCCAGCTCACCACGACAGGGAGACGAGCAGTACTTC.

In its sample, this clone was seen a few times. The rearrangement links TRBV7-2 to TRBJ2-3; no firm D call. V was pared by 6 bases and J by 5 bases, with 12 bases between. This CDR3 is built from 13 residues. Germline V lookup: CDR1 SGHTA, CDR2 FQGNSA. The CDR3 here is CASSRILRDTQYF. CDR3 in DNA: TGTGCCAGCAGTCGGATCCTTCGAGATACGCAGTATTTT.

Remarks on this clone: The same CDR3 also results from other DNA sequences found in this sample. This chain uses TRBV2 with TRBJ2-7, with D unresolved. The V and J ends lost 4 bases and 0 bases respectively, with 4 bases between them. The CDR3 loop spans 12 amino acids. Germline-derived CDR1 and CDR2 are SNHLY and FYNNEI. DNA for the CDR3: TGTGCCAGCAGTGGCGACTCCTACGAGCAGTACTTC. Translation gives CASSGDSYEQYF. The whole variable domain, remainder taken from reference TRBV2 and TRBJ2-7, is EPEVTQTPSHQVTQMGQEVILRCVPISNHLYFYWYRQILGQKVEFLVSFYNNEISEKSEIFDDQFSVERPDGSNFTLKIRSTKLEDSAMYFCASSGDSYEQYFGPGTRLTVT.

This rearrangement joins TRBV13 to TRBJ1-5, with unresolved D. The CDR3 loop spans 14 amino acids. V lost 5 bases to trimming and J lost 1 base, with 9 bases between them. The germline CDR1 and CDR2 sequences are PRHDT and FYEKMQ (reference sequence). The CDR3: CASSLGQSNQPQHF. The CDR3 DNA sequence: TGTGCCAGCAGCCTTGGGCAGAGCAATCAGCCCCAGCATTTT.

The chain links TRBV15 to TRBJ2-5; 7 bases are shared with TRBD1. Germline trimming cut 5 bases from V and 3 bases from J; bases unmatched to any gene: 15. Germline lookup yields CDR1 LNHNV and CDR2 YYDKDF (reference sequence). CDR3 length: 17 residues. The CDR3 reads CATSGRQGEIWEETQYF. For the CDR3, the DNA is TGTGCCACCAGCGGAAGACAGGGCGAGATTTGGGAAGAGACCCAGTACTTC. The variable domain in full, completed from reference TRBV15 and TRBJ2-5, reads DAMVIQNPRYQVTQFGKPVTLSCSQTLNHNVMYWYQQKSSQAPKLLFHYYDKDFNNEADTPDNFQSRRPNTSFCFLDIRSPGLGDTAMYLCATSGRQGEIWEETQYFGPGTRLLVL.

In this sample, this clone turned up a few times. The rearrangement joins TRBV29-1 to TRBJ1-1, with D uncertain. The CDR3 spans 13 residues. Germline V lookup: CDR1 SQVTM, CDR2 ANQGSEA. The V and J ends lost 4 bases and 0 bases respectively, with 9 bases between them. CDR3 coding DNA: TGCAGCGTTGTGGGTGACATGAACACTGAAGCTTTCTTT. This encodes CSVVGDMNTEAFF. Together with reference TRBV29-1 and TRBJ1-1, the CDR3 gives the full variable domain: SAVISQKPSRDICQRGTSLTIQCQVDSQVTMMFWYRQQPGQSLTLIATANQGSEATYESGFVIDKFPISRPNLTFSTLTVSNMSPEDSSIYLCSVVGDMNTEAFFGQGTRLTVV.

The table lists this clone with a count of one. The chain is built from TRBV7-9 and TRBJ1-1; D is possibly TRBD1 (6 bases). V was pared by 0 bases and J by 7 bases, with 9 bases between. CDR3 size: 13 residues. The V gene's germline CDR1 is SEHNR and CDR2 FQNEAQ (reference sequence). The CDR3 DNA sequence: TGTGCCAGCAGCTTAGCGGACAGTTTTGAAGCTTTCTTT. This codes for CASSLADSFEAFF.

The chain combines TRBV15 with TRBJ1-1; TRBD1 might be the D (5 bases). Germline CDR1 LNHNV, CDR2 YYDKDF (reference sequence). The CDR3 is made up of 13 amino acids. Trimming took 8 bases from V and 3 from J, leaving 13 bases between them. For the CDR3, the DNA is TGTGCCACCGTAGACAGAGTCGACACTGAAGCTTTCTTT. Amino acids: CATVDRVDTEAFF.

With regard to this clone: The same CDR3 is also encoded by other DNA sequences in this sample. The V gene is TRBV29-1, the J gene TRBJ2-1, with D unclear. Germline V gene lookup returns CDR1 SQVTM and CDR2 ANQGSEA. This CDR3 has 10 residues. Deletions cut 4 bases from V and 7 bases from J, with 5 bases between. CDR3 region: CSVGVNEQFF. As DNA, the CDR3 is TGCAGCGTTGGTGTAAATGAGCAGTTCTTC.

This sequence joins TRBV6-1 and TRBJ1-2, with D tentatively TRBD1 (5 bases). There are 15 residues in the CDR3. Germline CDR1 is MNHNS and CDR2 is SASEGT. The V and J ends lost 3 bases and 3 bases respectively, with 14 bases between them. The CDR3 bases are TGTGCCAGCAGTGACGGGGGAGCCTCCTACTATGGCTACACCTTC. This codes for CASSDGGASYYGYTF.

This rearrangement joins TRBV29-1 to TRBJ2-7; D call uncertain. V dropped 4 bases and J dropped 7 bases, with 14 bases sitting between them. Germline CDR1 SQVTM, CDR2 ANQGSEA. CDR3 length: 12 amino acids. The CDR3 reads CSVGNGVREQYF. The CDR3 DNA sequence: TGCAGCGTTGGAAACGGAGTACGAGAGCAGTACTTC.

This clone was detected many times. The gene calls are TRBV7-9 and TRBJ2-5; 12 nucleotides align to TRBD1. Germline CDR1 reads SEHNR; CDR2 reads FQNEAQ (reference sequence). The CDR3 runs 16 residues. Unmatched junction bases numbered 10, after V lost 5 bases and J lost 6 bases. CDR3 sequence (DNA): TGTGCCAGCAGCAAATCCGGGACAGGGGGCATGAAGACCCAGTACTTC. Translating it yields CASSKSGTGGMKTQYF.

The rearrangement uses TRBV5-6 and TRBJ2-2, with D unresolved. The germline V gene has CDR1 SGHDT and CDR2 YYEEEE. The V end was cut by 2 bases, the J end by 3 bases, with 5 bases between. The CDR3 is 13 amino acids. This CDR3 is CASSLVHTGELFF. The DNA of the CDR3 is TGTGCCAGCAGCTTAGTCCACACCGGGGAGCTGTTTTTT.

J is TRBJ1-1 and V is TRBV5-4; TRBD1 is a possible D gene (6 bases). Germline assignment: CDR1 SGHNT and CDR2 YYREEE (reference sequence). The CDR3 length is 15 residues. V was cut by 1 base and J by 1 base, with 11 bases left in between. In DNA, the CDR3 is TGTGCCAGCAGCTTGCCAAAGGGGGAGAACACTGAAGCTTTCTTT. Amino acids: CASSLPKGENTEAFF.

The CDR3, as DNA: TGTGCCAGCAGTTACTCTGGGCGCGGCTCACCCCTCCACTTT. Translation: CASSYSGRGSPLHF. The chain employs TRBV6-5 and TRBJ1-6; D gene ambiguous. The germline CDR1 and CDR2 sequences are MNHEY and SVGAGI. This CDR3 contains 14 residues. V was pared by 0 bases and J by 10 bases, with 10 bases between.

This clone was recorded once. This sequence joins TRBV30 and TRBJ2-5; no definite D call. Per the germline V gene, CDR1 is GTSNPN and CDR2 is SVGIG (reference sequence). V lost 0 bases, J lost 2 bases, and 13 bases lay in between. CDR3 size: 15 residues. In nucleotides, the CDR3 is TGTGCCTGGAGTGTACTGCGCGGTGGGCAAGAGACCCAGTACTTC. Its translation: CAWSVLRGGQETQYF.

This chain connects TRBV30 to TRBJ2-3, with TRBD2 identical over 7 bases. This CDR3 has 15 residues. In germline, CDR1 is GTSNPN, CDR2 SVGIG (reference sequence). Germline trimming cut 0 bases from V and 0 bases from J; bases unmatched to any gene: 3. The CDR3 nucleotides are TGTGCCTGGAGTGTACTAGCGCCCAGCACAGATACGCAGTATTTT. Translation gives CAWSVLAPSTDTQYF.

The V and J genes are TRBV14 and TRBJ2-1, with D possibly matching TRBD1 (5 bases). This CDR3 region has 15 residues. Trimming stripped 8 bases from V and 2 bases from J, with 16 bases between. Germline values: CDR1 SGHDN, CDR2 FVKESK. The CDR3 DNA is TGTGCCAGCCCTCAGGGCGCGGCGGCCTACAATGAGCAGTTCTTC. This sequence encodes CASPQGAAAYNEQFF.

This clone was seen just once. The chain couples TRBV27 to TRBJ1-6, with TRBD1 matching 9 bases. The V gene's germline CDR1 is MNHEY and CDR2 SMNVEV (reference sequence). The V and J ends lost 3 bases and 10 bases, in that order; junction bases with no gene match: 4. This CDR3 region has 14 residues. CDR3 in DNA: TGTGCCAGCAGTTTCGGGACAGGGTCGTCACCCCTCCACTTT. Translating gives CASSFGTGSSPLHF.

The DNA for the CDR3 is TGTGCCAGCAGCGTAGCAGGTTACCAAGAGACCCAGTACTTC. Residues: CASSVAGYQETQYF. The chain has TRBV9 and TRBJ2-5; the D is unclear. CDR1 is SGDLS, CDR2 YYNGEE, per germline. Trimming left V 0 bases short and J 0 bases short, with 6 bases between. CDR3 length: 14 residues.

V gene TRBV7-2 combines with J gene TRBJ2-5; D not certain. V was shortened by 5 bases and J by 5 bases, with 9 bases between the two germline ends. Germline V gene lookup returns CDR1 SGHTA and CDR2 FQGNSA. The CDR3 has 12 amino acids. The DNA for the CDR3 is TGTGCCAGCAGCCCCTTTCGGGAGACCCAGTACTTC. As protein: CASSPFRETQYF. Supplemented by reference TRBV7-2 and TRBJ2-5, the full variable domain reads GAGVSQSPSNKVTEKGKDVELRCDPISGHTALYWYRQSLGQGLEFLIYFQGNSAPDKSGLPSDRFSAERTGGSVSTLTIQRTQQEDSAVYLCASSPFRETQYFGPGTRLLVL.